Listed below are T cell receptor beta chains from one sample, sequenced in a study of regulatory T cells in long-lasting Graves disease. TCRdb re-analysed the multiplex PCR reads in MiXCR, keeping a single row per CDR3 protein. The sample has hundreds of thousands of distinct CDR3 sequences; around 17% are singletons. These data also formed part of another study, on T cells in Graves' hyperthyroidism and ophthalmopathy.

Sequencing used peripheral blood mononuclear cells (PBMCs), obtained at new diagnosis, from a patient treated with antithyroid drugs. All receptors come from a woman in her twenties or thirties with Graves disease. Each CDR3 is given with its conserved first and last residue. Each record gives: clone size, J gene, CDR3 length, V gene, D gene, CDR3 DNA, CDR3 protein. The D gene is left open where the match is weak. Clone size is stated in some rows and not others, as once, few, many or a class when expanded.

many,TRBJ2-1,17,TRBV28,NA,TGTGCCAGCAGCCTATCGACTAAACTAGCAGTTAGGAATGAGCAGTTCTTC,CASSLSTKLAVRNEQFF
many,TRBJ1-1,13,TRBV11-2,NA,TGTGCCAGCAGCCACGAGAGATCTGGAGGAGCTTTCTTT,CASSHERSGGAFF
many,TRBJ1-4,12,TRBV6-1,NA,TGTGCCAGCATCAAAGCGGGTGAAAAACTGTTTTTT,CASIKAGEKLFF
many,TRBJ2-7,17,TRBV7-2,NA,TGTGCCAGCAGCCCCCAAGGTCCTCACGGGGGCTCCTACGAGCAGTACTTC,CASSPQGPHGGSYEQYF
NA,TRBJ2-2,15,TRBV5-4,NA,TGTGCCAGCAGCTTTATTGGACAGAACACCGGGGAGCTGTTTTTT,CASSFIGQNTGELFF
many,TRBJ1-5,17,TRBV6-1,TRBD1,TGTGCCAGCACCATGGCAGGGGGCGCAGGTCAACGACAGCCCCAGCATTTT,CASTMAGGAGQRQPQHF
few,TRBJ1-3,15,TRBV10-3,TRBD1,TGTGCCATCAGATCCAGGGGGTACTCTGGAAACACCATATATTTT,CAIRSRGYSGNTIYF
many,TRBJ2-3,17,TRBV12-3/TRBV12-4,NA,TGTGCCAGCATCTCCTCACTTTCGGGACTTAGCACAGATACGCAGTATTTT,CASISSLSGLSTDTQYF
few,TRBJ2-2,17,TRBV5-1,TRBD2,TGCGCCAGCAGCTTGGTCGACCTAGCGGGAGTTCGGGGGGAGCTGTTTTTT,CASSLVDLAGVRGELFF
many,TRBJ1-5,15,TRBV20-1,NA,TGCAGTGCTACCCAGGGGTCGTTGGGCAATCAGCCCCAGCATTTT,CSATQGSLGNQPQHF
many,TRBJ2-1,13,TRBV28,NA,TGTGCCAGCAGTTTTTCAATCGGACCTTGGGGGACCTTC,CASSFSIGPWGTF
many,TRBJ2-7,11,TRBV7-9,NA,TGTGCCAGCAGCGCAAATGCCGAGCAGTACTTC,CASSANAEQYF
NA,TRBJ2-7,17,TRBV3-1,NA,TGTGCCAGCAGCCATAGATGGGAGCCCGAAAGGAGAAGGGAGCAGTACTTC,CASSHRWEPERRREQYF
many,TRBJ2-5,15,TRBV12-3/TRBV12-4,NA,TGTGCCAGCAGTGCGTACGGACGGTTACAAGAGACCCAGTACTTC,CASSAYGRLQETQYF
NA,TRBJ1-3,15,TRBV7-8,NA,TGTGCCAGCACAAAAACCCGGACCTCTGGAAACACCATATATTTT,CASTKTRTSGNTIYF
many,TRBJ2-7,14,TRBV29-1,TRBD1,TGCAGCGTTGATGGACGACAGGGTGCCTACGAGCAGTACTTC,CSVDGRQGAYEQYF
many,TRBJ1-1,14,TRBV28,NA,TGTGCCAGCAGTCCCGTGCGGCCGGACACTGAAGCTTTCTTT,CASSPVRPDTEAFF